A single sample gave rise to the 28 T cell receptor beta chains below, sequenced in a study of cytomegalovirus exposure and HLA in healthy donors. Primers: 60 Vbeta forward and 13 Jbeta reverse. Repertoires were generated with immunoSEQ multiplex PCR, while TCRdb's copy carries only in-frame clones and drops some. The sample consists of around 90,000 clones, roughly 86% of them appearing once. Input material: PBMCs. These receptors were taken from a human donor in good health.

J is TRBJ2-4 and V is TRBV27; possibly TRBD1 for D (5 bases). This CDR3 region has 13 residues. The V end was cut by 3 bases, the J end by 7 bases, with 10 bases between. Germline V lookup: CDR1 MNHEY, CDR2 SMNVEV (reference sequence). The CDR3 is CASSLTEQNIQYF. The CDR3 nucleotides read TGTGCCAGCAGTTTGACAGAACAGAACATTCAGTACTTC.

The genes are TRBV5-1 and TRBJ2-3; 11 bases agree with TRBD2. Looked up from germline, CDR1 is SGHRS and CDR2 is YFSETQ. The junction had 14 bases not matched to a gene; V was cut back by 2 bases and J by 9 bases. This CDR3 region has 17 residues. The CDR3 DNA reads as TGCGCCAGCAGCTTACCCCTAGCGGGAGGCCCGGTGGGGACGCAGTATTTT. Protein sequence: CASSLPLAGGPVGTQYF.

V usage is TRBV19 and J usage is TRBJ2-7; 8 positions agree with TRBD2. The CDR3 runs 15 residues. Germline V gene lookup returns CDR1 LNHDA and CDR2 SQIVND (reference sequence). With V trimmed by 6 bases and J by 2 bases, 9 bases remained unmatched. CDR3 nucleotides: TGTGCCAGTAGCCGGGGGGGGCAGGGAGCCTACGAGCAGTACTTC. Encoded protein: CASSRGGQGAYEQYF.

The CDR3 DNA reads as TGCAGCGTTGAGGGGGGGGGTACTGAAGCTTTCTTT. As protein: CSVEGGGTEAFF. The chain employs TRBV29-1 and TRBJ1-1; TRBD1 is a possible D gene (5 bases). The germline V and J ends were trimmed by 3 bases and 5 bases, with 10 bases remaining between them. Germline lookup yields CDR1 SQVTM and CDR2 ANQGSEA. This CDR3 region has 12 residues.

J is TRBJ2-6 and V is TRBV4-1; TRBD2 matches 16 bases. V dropped 4 bases and J dropped 4; count of bases not matched to a gene: 4. This CDR3 region has 18 residues. Germline CDR1 and CDR2: MGHRA and YSYEKL. CDR3 sequence (DNA): TGCGCCAGCAGCCTGGGACTAGCGGGGGGGCCAGGGGCCAACGTCCTGACTTTC. Translated: CASSLGLAGGPGANVLTF.

The chain is built from TRBV29-1 and TRBJ1-5; D is ambiguous. V lost 4 bases and J lost 6, with 10 bases in between. CDR1 and CDR2 from the germline V gene are SQVTM and ANQGSEA. The CDR3 totals 12 residues. The DNA for the CDR3 is TGCAGCGTTGTGGAGGGCAGTCAGCCCCAGCATTTT. Amino acid sequence: CSVVEGSQPQHF.

This chain uses TRBV2 with TRBJ1-3; no clear D gene. Germline V gene sequence: CDR1 SNHLY, CDR2 FYNNEI. The length of the CDR3 is 13 residues. The V and J ends lost 6 bases and 11 bases respectively, with 17 bases between them. CDR3 region: CASSVDGGGSIYF. The CDR3 DNA reads as TGTGCCAGCAGCGTAGACGGCGGCGGGTCCATATATTTT.

This clone was seen a handful of times. In DNA form, the CDR3 reads TGTGCCAGCAGCTTGGACAGGGTCAATCAGCCCCAGCATTTT. Amino acids: CASSLDRVNQPQHF. The chain carries TRBV5-4 and TRBJ1-5; D might be TRBD1 (6 bases). Trimming stripped 0 bases from V and 3 bases from J, with 7 bases between. The CDR3 length is 14 residues. CDR1 and CDR2 (germline): SGHNT, YYREEE (reference sequence). The full variable domain, in which reference TRBV5-4 and TRBJ1-5 provide the parts outside the CDR3, is ETGVTQSPTHLIKTRGQQVTLRCSSQSGHNTVSWYQQALGQGPQFIFQYYREEENGRGNFPPRFSGLQFPNYSSELNVNALELDDSALYLCASSLDRVNQPQHFGDGTRLSIL.

V is TRBV7-2 and J is TRBJ1-1; 7 bases match TRBD1. The length of the CDR3 is 15 residues. Germline-derived CDR1 and CDR2 are SGHTA and FQGNSA. V gave up 3 bases and J gave up 1 base; unmatched junction bases: 5. CDR3 DNA: TGTGCCAGCAGCTTCAAAGGGGGCCGGAACACTGAAGCTTTCTTT. Protein product: CASSFKGGRNTEAFF.

The chain joins TRBV7-2 to TRBJ1-1, with D possibly matching TRBD1 (5 bases). There are 15 residues in the CDR3. From germline, CDR1 is SGHTA and CDR2 FQGNSA. Trimming took 0 bases from V and 3 from J, leaving 11 bases between them. The CDR3 loop is CASSLAGRGHTEAFF. The CDR3 region has the DNA TGTGCCAGCAGCTTAGCAGGGAGGGGTCACACTGAAGCTTTCTTT.

The gene calls are TRBV6-1 and TRBJ1-5, with D perhaps TRBD1 (6 bases). Trimming stripped 3 bases from V and 4 bases from J, with 16 bases between. Germline assignment: CDR1 MNHNS and CDR2 SASEGT. The CDR3 is 16 amino acids. The CDR3 loop is CASSEGILQGNQPQHF. The CDR3 nucleotides read TGTGCCAGCAGTGAGGGGATCCTACAGGGTAATCAGCCCCAGCATTTT.

V gene TRBV4-3 combines with J gene TRBJ2-2; TRBD2 might be the D (5 bases). Deletions cut 0 bases from V and 4 bases from J, with 12 bases between. The V gene's germline CDR1 is LGHNA and CDR2 YSLEER. The CDR3 runs 16 residues. CDR3 sequence (DNA): TGCGCCAGCAGCCAAGAACGGAGGTCCGGCACCGGGGAGCTGTTTTTT. It is translated as CASSQERRSGTGELFF.

The chain uses TRBV5-8 and TRBJ2-2, with D tentatively TRBD2 (5 bases). Germline CDR1 and CDR2: SGHTS and YDEGEE. The germline V and J ends were trimmed by 9 bases and 4 bases, with 19 bases remaining between them. The CDR3 covers 15 residues. The CDR3 nucleotides read TGTGCCACCTATCCCGGGGTATGGGCCACCGGGGAGCTGTTTTTT. Amino acids: CATYPGVWATGELFF.

The J gene is TRBJ2-7, the V gene TRBV5-1; tentative D call: TRBD2 (6 bases). The germline V gene has CDR1 SGHRS and CDR2 YFSETQ. The length of the CDR3 is 13 residues. V lost 0 bases to trimming and J lost 3 bases, with 7 bases between them. The CDR3 loop reads CASSLVEGYEQYF. In nucleotides, the CDR3 is TGCGCCAGCAGCTTGGTGGAGGGCTACGAGCAGTACTTC.

The J gene is TRBJ1-1, the V gene TRBV2; D gene ambiguous. From germline, CDR1 is SNHLY and CDR2 FYNNEI. Trimming took 10 bases from V and 5 from J, leaving 11 bases between them. CDR3 size: 11 residues. The CDR3 DNA reads as TGTGCCATTCGGCGGGAGACTGAAGCTTTCTTT. Translation gives CAIRRETEAFF.

The chain is built from TRBV19 and TRBJ1-3; D call uncertain. The germline gives CDR1 LNHDA, CDR2 SQIVND (reference sequence). Between the trimmed V and J ends, which lost 6 bases and 0 bases, there was a span of 15 bases. The CDR3 runs to 16 residues. The CDR3 DNA reads as TGTGCCAGTAGGAAGACTGGTTCACCCTCTGGAAACACCATATATTTT. It specifies CASRKTGSPSGNTIYF.

V is TRBV28 and J is TRBJ2-1, with a weak D call TRBD1 (6 bases). V lost 5 bases to trimming and J lost 5 bases, with 16 bases between them. Germline CDR1 is MDHEN and CDR2 is SYDVKM. CDR3 length equals 15 residues. The CDR3, as DNA: TGTGCCAGCAGTACCCAGGGGACCACCGACAATGAGCAGTTCTTC. It encodes CASSTQGTTDNEQFF.

The chain recombines TRBV5-1 with TRBJ2-2, with TRBD2 matching 8 bases. J gave up 7 bases and V 3 bases, and 2 bases lay outside the gene matches. CDR3 size: 13 residues. CDR1 SGHRS and CDR2 YFSETQ come from the germline V gene. The CDR3 loop is CASSSGLDGELFF. CDR3 bases: TGCGCCAGCAGCTCGGGACTAGACGGGGAGCTGTTTTTT.

CDR3 DNA sequence: TGTGCCAGCAGCTCGGGGACAGGGGTGAAGTCTGAAGCTTTCTTT. This encodes CASSSGTGVKSEAFF. The chain has TRBV7-9 and TRBJ1-1; 10 bases map to TRBD1. Germline loops: CDR1 SEHNR, CDR2 FQNEAQ (reference sequence). This CDR3 region has 15 residues. With 4 bases clipped from V and 6 bases from J, the junction kept 8 bases outside the gene matches.

The chain links TRBV18 to TRBJ2-2, with D maybe TRBD2 (5 bases). Germline CDR1 and CDR2: KGHSH and LQKENI. The CDR3 has 13 amino acids. Trimming took off 5 bases at V and 4 bases at J, with 8 bases between the two ends. CDR3 in amino acids: CASSYTSTGELFF. The CDR3 DNA is TGTGCCAGCTCATACACTAGCACCGGGGAGCTGTTTTTT.

This clone has just one count. J is TRBJ2-4 and V is TRBV29-1, with D maybe TRBD2 (5 bases). From germline, CDR1 is SQVTM and CDR2 ANQGSEA. The CDR3 has 14 amino acids. V was cut by 6 bases and J by 8 bases, with 20 bases left in between. Here the CDR3 reads CSVRAGWGEYIQYF. The CDR3 DNA is TGCAGCGTCAGAGCAGGCTGGGGAGAGTACATTCAGTACTTC.

This chain connects TRBV11-2 to TRBJ2-2, with 11 bases lining up with TRBD2. The CDR3 loop spans 15 amino acids. J gave up 2 bases and V 11 bases, and 7 bases lay outside the gene matches. Germline CDR1 reads SGHAT; CDR2 reads FQNNGV. The CDR3 sequence is CAGQLAGVNTGELFF. As DNA, the CDR3 is TGTGCCGGACAACTAGCGGGGGTCAACACCGGGGAGCTGTTTTTT.

The chain joins TRBV7-9 to TRBJ2-5, with TRBD1 identical over 9 bases. The J call is in doubt because the DNA end fits TRBJ2-7 better. CDR1 is SEHNR, CDR2 FQNEAQ, per germline (reference sequence). The CDR3 is 17 amino acids. The CDR3 sequence is CASSPQRSETGGYEQYF. CDR3 DNA sequence: TGTGCCAGCAGCCCCCAGCGGTCGGAGACAGGGGGTTACGAGCAGTACTTC.

This chain joins TRBV19 and TRBJ2-6, with D tentatively TRBD1 (5 bases). Germline-derived CDR1 and CDR2 are LNHDA and SQIVND (reference sequence). CDR3 length equals 15 residues. V dropped 11 bases and J dropped 0 bases, with 14 bases sitting between them. This chain's CDR3 is CASRGESSGANVLTF. In DNA, the CDR3 is TGTGCCTCAAGGGGCGAGAGCTCTGGGGCCAACGTCCTGACTTTC.

This chain uses TRBV10-3 with TRBJ1-1, with a possible D match to TRBD1 (5 bases). The CDR3 sequence is 14 residues long. V was shortened by 4 bases and J by 6 bases, with 15 bases between the two germline ends. The germline V gene has CDR1 ENHRY and CDR2 SYGVKD. CDR3 loop: CAISGSGEGAEAFF. DNA of the CDR3: TGTGCCATCAGTGGGTCGGGGGAGGGCGCTGAAGCTTTCTTT.

The V gene is TRBV30, the J gene TRBJ2-7; 7 positions agree with TRBD1. Germline CDR1 is GTSNPN and CDR2 is SVGIG (reference sequence). This CDR3 spans 15 amino acids. J was trimmed by 3 bases and V by 5 bases; bases with no gene match: 13. The CDR3 loop is CAWLSRDSRGYEQYF. The CDR3 coding sequence is TGTGCCTGGCTCTCTCGGGACAGCCGGGGCTACGAGCAGTACTTC. Looking up the rest from reference TRBV30 and TRBJ2-7 gives the full variable domain: SQTIHQWPATLVQPVGSPLSLECTVEGTSNPNLYWYRQAAGRGLQLLFYSVGIGQISSEVPQNLSASRPQDRQFILSSKKLLLSDSGFYLCAWLSRDSRGYEQYFGPGTRLTVT.

V and J are TRBV14 and TRBJ1-3, with D possibly matching TRBD1 (5 bases). The ends were cut back, 1 base at V and 0 bases at J, with 13 bases in the middle. There are 17 residues in the CDR3. Germline-derived CDR1 and CDR2 are SGHDN and FVKESK. DNA of the CDR3: TGTGCCAGCAGCCAAGTGGGGCCAGAGAGCTCTGGAAACACCATATATTTT. The encoded protein is CASSQVGPESSGNTIYF.

This chain joins TRBV9 and TRBJ1-4; no reliable D call. Between the trimmed V and J ends, which lost 4 bases and 6 bases, there was a span of 10 bases. The CDR3 has 13 residues. The V gene's germline CDR1 is SGDLS and CDR2 YYNGEE. In nucleotides, the CDR3 is TGTGCCAGCAGCCCCGAGGGAGATGAAAAACTGTTTTTT. Encoded protein: CASSPEGDEKLFF.